This is a list of T cell receptor beta chains from one sample in a study of shared clonotypes between healthy human individuals. This table comes from immunoSEQ multiplex PCR, and its TCRdb copy is limited to in-frame clones, with some not included. Here the sample spans approximately 980,000 clones, approximately 80% being singletons. Sequenced input: memory CD4+ T cells sorted from blood. These receptors were taken from a man in his late teens or twenties in good health. CDR3s include the opening cysteine and the closing phenylalanine or tryptophan. A D gene is named only where the DNA matches it firmly. The size of a clone is reported for some rows only, either as once, few or many, or as a class for expanded clones.

>TRBJ2-7|TRBD2|TRBV5-1|NA
CASRSSGKGSYEQYF
TGCGCCAGCAGATCAAGCGGGAAAGGCTCCTACGAGCAGTACTTC
>TRBJ2-7|TRBD1|TRBV15|once
CATSRTGDRGSLVQYF
TGTGCCACCAGCAGGACAGGGGACAGGGGATCCCTGGTGCAGTACTTC
>TRBJ2-6|NA|TRBV11-2|NA
CASSKVSKQQSRANVLTF
TGTGCCAGCAGCAAGGTAAGCAAGCAACAAAGTCGGGCCAACGTCCTGACTTTC
>TRBJ2-2|NA|TRBV6-4|NA
CAERCTGELFF
TGTGCTGAGCGGTGTACCGGGGAGCTGTTTTTT
>TRBJ2-1|TRBD2|TRBV11-2|NA
CASSLDQGLAGGNEQFF
TGTGCCAGCAGCTTAGATCAGGGACTAGCGGGAGGCAATGAGCAGTTCTTC
>TRBJ2-5|NA|TRBV2|NA
CASSVGRTQETQYF
TGTGCCAGCAGTGTGGGGAGGACCCAAGAGACCCAGTACTTC
>TRBJ2-7|NA|TRBV7-8|NA
CASSFNGRSYEQYF
TGTGCCAGCAGCTTTAATGGCAGGAGCTACGAGCAGTACTTC
>TRBJ2-3|NA|TRBV28|NA
CASTGRDTQYF
TGTGCCAGCACCGGCAGGGATACGCAGTATTTT
>TRBJ1-3|NA|TRBV28|NA
CASSASSFSGNTIYF
TGTGCCAGCTCCGCATCATCGTTCTCTGGAAACACCATATATTTT
>TRBJ1-4|TRBD1|TRBV6-5|NA
CASSVTGDSEKLFF
TGTGCCAGCAGTGTGACAGGGGACAGTGAAAAACTGTTTTTT
>TRBJ2-3|NA|TRBV6-1|NA
CASSEARVAQGYF
TGTGCCAGCAGTGAAGCACGGGTGGCTCAGGGGTATTTT
>TRBJ2-1|NA|TRBV9|many
CASSPGPTANEQFF
TGTGCCAGCAGCCCCGGGCCCACGGCCAATGAGCAGTTCTTC
>TRBJ2-4|NA|TRBV7-9|NA
CASSLTTGFKNIQYF
TGTGCCAGCAGCTTAACTACAGGGTTCAAAAACATTCAGTACTTC
>TRBJ2-1|TRBD2|TRBV6-5|NA
CASSSPAGGHNEQFF
TGTGCCAGCAGTTCCCCAGCGGGGGGGCACAATGAGCAGTTCTTC
>TRBJ2-1|NA|TRBV7-9|NA
CASSLESQQFF
TGTGCCAGCAGCTTAGAGTCACAGCAGTTCTTC
>TRBJ2-6|NA|TRBV6-5|NA
CASRAAGANVLTF
TGTGCCAGCAGGGCGGCGGGGGCCAACGTCCTGACTTTC
>TRBJ1-6|NA|TRBV6-5|many
CASSSTGDNSPLHF
TGTGCCAGCAGCTCGACAGGCGATAATTCACCCCTCCACTTT
>TRBJ2-7|NA|TRBV28|few
CASSLSGGRVFYEQYF
TGTGCCAGCAGTTTATCGGGGGGCAGGGTGTTCTACGAGCAGTACTTC
>TRBJ2-7|NA|TRBV5-6|few
CASSLAKEGGLYYEQYF
TGTGCCAGCAGCTTGGCCAAGGAGGGGGGCCTCTACTACGAGCAGTACTTC
>TRBJ1-1|TRBD1|TRBV12-5|NA
CASGPPGQLNTEAFF
TGTGCTAGTGGTCCACCGGGACAGCTGAACACTGAAGCTTTCTTT
>TRBJ1-1|TRBD1|TRBV28|NA
CASSFNSRTGALAAFF
TGTGCCAGCAGTTTCAATTCCAGGACAGGGGCATTGGCTGCTTTCTTT
>TRBJ1-2|NA|TRBV19|NA
CASRRDGSNYGYTF
TGTGCCAGTAGGAGGGACGGATCTAACTATGGCTACACCTTC
>TRBJ2-7|TRBD1|TRBV5-1|NA
CASSAWDRDEQYF
TGCGCCAGCAGCGCGTGGGACAGGGACGAGCAGTACTTC
>TRBJ1-2|NA|TRBV7-9|NA
CASSRHTEQSGYTF
TGTGCCAGCAGCAGACACACAGAACAGTCTGGCTACACCTTC
>TRBJ1-5|NA|TRBV6-1|few
CASSEARTRPQHF
TGTGCCAGCAGTGAAGCGCGGACCAGGCCCCAGCATTTT
>TRBJ2-7|TRBD2|TRBV4-1|NA
CASSPALGGGYEQYF
TGCGCCAGCAGCCCTGCTCTGGGGGGGGGCTACGAGCAGTACTTC
>TRBJ1-1|TRBD1|TRBV29-1|NA
CSVDRGTEAFF
TGCAGCGTCGACAGGGGCACTGAAGCTTTCTTT
>TRBJ2-1|NA|TRBV11-2|NA
CASSLDLDDHNEQFF
TGTGCCAGCAGCTTAGACCTTGACGACCACAATGAGCAGTTCTTC
>TRBJ2-1|TRBD2|TRBV4-2|NA
CASSQDDRRGGSYNEQFF
TGTGCCAGCAGCCAAGATGATCGGCGGGGGGGTTCCTACAATGAGCAGTTCTTC
>TRBJ2-6|NA|TRBV14|NA
CASSLRGTSGWANVLTF
TGTGCCAGCAGCTTACGCGGGACGTCGGGTTGGGCCAACGTCCTGACTTTC
>TRBJ2-5|NA|TRBV20-1|NA
CSARRGETQYF
TGCAGTGCTAGGAGGGGGGAGACCCAGTACTTC
>TRBJ2-1|TRBD1|TRBV6-6|NA
CASREGQALSGQFF
TGTGCCAGCAGAGAGGGACAGGCCCTATCGGGCCAGTTCTTC
>TRBJ2-5|TRBD2|TRBV2|few
CASRQASGSSETQYF
TGTGCCAGCAGACAAGCTAGCGGGAGTTCGGAGACCCAGTACTTC
>TRBJ1-2|TRBD1|TRBV18|NA
CASSQWTGEANYGYTF
TGTGCCAGCTCACAGTGGACAGGGGAAGCTAACTATGGCTACACCTTC
>TRBJ1-5|TRBD1|TRBV7-2|NA
CASSYRGQDNQPQHF
TGTGCCAGCAGCTACAGGGGGCAGGATAATCAGCCCCAGCATTTT
>TRBJ1-2|TRBD1|TRBV28|NA
CASSSWTGLINGYTF
TGTGCCAGCAGTTCATGGACAGGGTTGATCAATGGCTACACCTTC
>TRBJ2-6|NA|TRBV21-1|once
CASSKAESGANVLTF
TGTGCCAGCAGCAAAGCGGAATCTGGGGCCAACGTCCTGACTTTC
>TRBJ2-7|NA|TRBV7-2|once
CASSLGGISSYEQYF
TGTGCCAGCAGCTTAGGAGGGATCAGCTCCTACGAGCAGTACTTC
>TRBJ2-7|NA|TRBV28|NA
CASTPTAIRGEQYF
TGTGCCAGCACTCCGACCGCGATTCGGGGCGAGCAGTACTTC
>TRBJ1-3|NA|TRBV29-1|NA
CSVRGDGNTIYF
TGCAGCGTTCGGGGCGATGGGAACACCATATATTTT